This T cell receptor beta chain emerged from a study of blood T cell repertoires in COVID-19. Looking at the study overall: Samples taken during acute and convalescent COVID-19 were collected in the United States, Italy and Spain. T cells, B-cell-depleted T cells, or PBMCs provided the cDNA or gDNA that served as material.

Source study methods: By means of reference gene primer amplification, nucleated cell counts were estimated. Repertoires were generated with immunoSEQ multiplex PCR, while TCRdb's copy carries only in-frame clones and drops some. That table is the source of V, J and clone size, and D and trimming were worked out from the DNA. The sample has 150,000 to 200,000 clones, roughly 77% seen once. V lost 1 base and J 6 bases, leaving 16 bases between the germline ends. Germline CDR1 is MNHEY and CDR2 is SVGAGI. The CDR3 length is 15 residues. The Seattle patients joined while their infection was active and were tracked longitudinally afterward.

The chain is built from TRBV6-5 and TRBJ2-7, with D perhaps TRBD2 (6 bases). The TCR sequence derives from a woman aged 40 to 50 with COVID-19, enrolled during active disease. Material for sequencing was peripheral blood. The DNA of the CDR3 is TGTGCCAGCAGTTACTTCAAAATGCTAGCGAGCGAGCAGTACTTC. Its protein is CASSYFKMLASEQYF.